This T cell receptor (beta chain) emerged from a study of cytomegalovirus exposure and HLA in healthy donors. Findings and caveats of the study: Reports credit the classifier with highly specific, highly sensitive diagnosis of cytomegalovirus status. Follow-up analysis seemed to connect common viral pathogens with several of the most significant clusters identified.

This clone was recorded a few times. What it recognizes is unknown. V shed 0 bases and J shed 3 bases, with 3 bases lying between them. Germline values: CDR1 WNHNN, CDR2 SYGVQD (reference sequence). CDR3 length equals 13 residues. The PCR had 60 Vbeta and 13 Jbeta primers. Sequencing was performed with immunoSEQ multiplex PCR; in TCRdb, only in-frame clones are kept and a portion is missing. The table lists around 190,000 clones, around 73% of them singletons. V and J are TRBV10-1 and TRBJ2-1; D is ambiguous. Sample: PBMCs. The sequence came from a woman in her 30s in good health and CMV-seronegative. This chain's CDR3 is CASSESSYNEQFF. CDR3 DNA sequence: TGCGCCAGCAGTGAGTCTAGCTACAATGAGCAGTTCTTC.